This T cell receptor (beta chain) stems from a study of patients and donors after allogeneic stem cell transplantation (TCRdb year 2020). A word on this clonotype: Its antigen specificity is not known. No much larger clonotype is one base removed from it; base qualities were not supplied.

The library was generated by RT-PCR. Sequencer: NextSeq 550. The public reads were run again by TCRdb, first through fastp at Q25 and then through MiXCR, and only productive beta chains were kept. Rows merge per CDR3 protein into single entries with the most common DNA and genes. Present in this sample are roughly 200,000 distinct CDR3 sequences, around two fifths of which were seen just once. The top ten hold roughly 10% of the sample. The TCR was taken from a human donor who was either an allogeneic HSCT recipient or a stem cell or donor lymphocyte infusion donor (not recorded which). It is not recorded whose cells these are; they may come from a transplant donor. The specimen was blood, either unsorted or a sorted T cell fraction (not recorded which).

The CDR3 corresponds to CASQGATSYNEQFF. Here is the DNA: TGTGCCAGCCAGGGGGCTACATCCTACAATGAGCAGTTCTTC. The V and J genes are TRBV12-3 or TRBV12-4 and TRBJ2-1, with 8 central nucleotides matching TRBD1. At the junction V is shortened by 8 bases and J by 1 base; bases outside the gene matches: 4. Counted from cysteine to phenylalanine, this CDR3 has 14 amino acids. Only the CDR3 DNA is retained, 42 bases long and in frame from the first base.